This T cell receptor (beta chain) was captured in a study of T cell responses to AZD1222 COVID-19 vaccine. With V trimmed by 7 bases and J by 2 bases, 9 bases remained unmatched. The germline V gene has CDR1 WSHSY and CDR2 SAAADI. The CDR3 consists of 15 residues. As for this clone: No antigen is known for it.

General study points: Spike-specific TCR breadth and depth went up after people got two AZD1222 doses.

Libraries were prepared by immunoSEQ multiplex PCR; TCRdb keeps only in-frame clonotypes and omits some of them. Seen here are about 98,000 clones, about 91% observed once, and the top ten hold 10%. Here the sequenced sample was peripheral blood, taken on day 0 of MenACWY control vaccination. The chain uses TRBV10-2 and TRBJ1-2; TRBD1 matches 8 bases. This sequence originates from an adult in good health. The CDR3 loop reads CASNQGAGENYGYTF. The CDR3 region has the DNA TGCGCCAGCAATCAGGGGGCAGGGGAGAACTATGGCTACACCTTC.